One sample yielded the 28 T cell receptor beta chains listed below, sequenced in a study of shared clonotypes between healthy human individuals. Some clones are missing from TCRdb's copy, which holds only in-frame ones; the method was immunoSEQ multiplex PCR. The repertoire holds about a million clones, with about 75% as singletons. The sequenced sample consisted of memory CD4+ T cells sorted from blood. The subset here: CD45RA-negative fraction. These receptors were collected from a man between 18 and 29 years old in good health.

The chain carries TRBV5-1 and TRBJ2-6; D call uncertain. CDR1 is SGHRS and CDR2 is YFSETQ in the germline V gene. CDR3 length equals 18 residues. The ends were cut back, 1 base at V and 0 bases at J, with 14 bases in the middle. The CDR3 protein is CASSLYERLSSGANVLTF. CDR3 DNA sequence: TGCGCCAGCAGCTTGTACGAACGGTTGAGCTCTGGGGCCAACGTCCTGACTTTC.

The J gene is TRBJ1-2, the V gene TRBV30; D is unresolved. The CDR3 sequence is 12 residues long. Germline CDR1 GTSNPN, CDR2 SVGIG (reference sequence). Trimming took off 4 bases at V and 2 bases at J, with 8 bases between the two ends. This CDR3 is CAWTRLNYGYTF. CDR3 DNA sequence: TGTGCCTGGACCCGGCTCAACTATGGCTACACCTTC. The complete variable domain, with remaining parts taken from reference TRBV30 and TRBJ1-2, reads SQTIHQWPATLVQPVGSPLSLECTVEGTSNPNLYWYRQAAGRGLQLLFYSVGIGQISSEVPQNLSASRPQDRQFILSSKKLLLSDSGFYLCAWTRLNYGYTFGSGTRLTVV.

This chain uses TRBV15 with TRBJ2-3; no definite D call. Germline values: CDR1 LNHNV, CDR2 YYDKDF (reference sequence). The V gene lost 5 bases and the J gene lost 0 bases, with 12 bases spanning the gap. The CDR3 runs to 15 residues. CDR3 nucleotide sequence: TGTGCCACCAGCCTAGGGCCCGTAAGCACAGATACGCAGTATTTT. Translation: CATSLGPVSTDTQYF. Filled out from reference TRBV15 and TRBJ2-3, the complete variable domain reads DAMVIQNPRYQVTQFGKPVTLSCSQTLNHNVMYWYQQKSSQAPKLLFHYYDKDFNNEADTPDNFQSRRPNTSFCFLDIRSPGLGDTAMYLCATSLGPVSTDTQYFGPGTRLTVL.

The V call is TRBV5-1, the J call TRBJ2-2; D uncertain. The V gene's germline CDR1 is SGHRS and CDR2 YFSETQ. V gave up 0 bases and J gave up 6 bases, with 9 bases separating them. The CDR3 runs 14 residues. The CDR3 region is CASSLVAGAGELFF. The DNA for the CDR3 is TGCGCCAGCAGCTTGGTTGCTGGGGCCGGGGAGCTGTTTTTT. The variable domain in full, with the rest retrieved from reference TRBV5-1 and TRBJ2-2, is KAGVTQTPRYLIKTRGQQVTLSCSPISGHRSVSWYQQTPGQGLQFLFEYFSETQRNKGNFPGRFSGRQFSNSRSEMNVSTLELGDSALYLCASSLVAGAGELFFGEGSRLTVL.

This chain connects TRBV5-1 to TRBJ2-7; D gene unclear. CDR3 length: 14 amino acids. Trimming cost V 4 bases and J 6 bases, with 17 bases left between them. The V gene's germline CDR1 is SGHRS and CDR2 YFSETQ. The chain's CDR3 is CASSAPSNPREQYF. The CDR3 DNA reads as TGCGCCAGCAGCGCCCCCAGCAACCCCCGCGAGCAGTACTTC.

V and J are TRBV6-1 and TRBJ1-1; D is possibly TRBD1 (6 bases). Germline CDR1 is MNHNS and CDR2 is SASEGT. There are 15 residues in the CDR3. Trimming took 6 bases from V and 0 from J, leaving 14 bases between them. The CDR3 nucleotides are TGTGCCAGCAGGGCCGACAGGTATTTGAACACTGAAGCTTTCTTT. Amino acids: CASRADRYLNTEAFF.

The rearrangement joins TRBV11-3 to TRBJ2-6, with D perhaps matching TRBD2 (6 bases). Germline V gene data show CDR1 as SGHNT and CDR2 as YENEEA. With 5 bases removed from V and 3 bases from J, the gap between germline ends came to 11 bases. This CDR3 comprises 15 residues. The CDR3 reads CASSPQEGGANVLTF. CDR3 nucleotide sequence: TGTGCCAGCAGCCCCCAGGAGGGTGGGGCCAACGTCCTGACTTTC.

The rearrangement joins TRBV6-5 to TRBJ1-5; D is uncertain. Germline CDR1 is MNHEY and CDR2 is SVGAGI. The CDR3 consists of 15 residues. V dropped 2 bases and J dropped 0 bases, with 8 bases sitting between them. Here the CDR3 DNA reads TGTGCCAGCAGTTACACTAGGAATAGCAATCAGCCCCAGCATTTT. It translates to CASSYTRNSNQPQHF.

The chain couples TRBV6-1 to TRBJ2-5; D gene ambiguous. The CDR3 loop spans 13 amino acids. Germline CDR1 and CDR2: MNHNS and SASEGT. Trimming took off 0 bases at V and 3 bases at J, with 5 bases between the two ends. The CDR3 loop is CASSEARKETQYF. The CDR3 coding sequence is TGTGCCAGCAGTGAAGCCAGGAAAGAGACCCAGTACTTC.

The CDR3 reads CASKTGPLGDYGYTF. In DNA form, the CDR3 reads TGTGCCAGCAAGACAGGACCCTTGGGGGACTATGGCTACACCTTC. The gene calls are TRBV6-4 and TRBJ1-2; D is possibly TRBD1 (6 bases). CDR3 length: 15 amino acids. The germline V and J ends were trimmed by 7 bases and 3 bases, with 18 bases remaining between them. Germline CDR1 MRHNA, CDR2 SNTAGT.

This clone was observed once. V usage is TRBV7-2 and J usage is TRBJ2-5; 7 bases map to TRBD1. This CDR3 contains 15 residues. The V and J ends lost 1 base and 5 bases, in that order; junction bases with no gene match: 7. Germline V CDR1 and CDR2: SGHTA, FQGNSA. Here the CDR3 reads CASSLGQGSSETQYF. CDR3 in DNA: TGTGCCAGCAGCTTAGGACAGGGATCGTCGGAGACCCAGTACTTC.

The sample holds one count of this clone. Other DNA variants within this sample encode the same CDR3. This chain uses TRBV5-1 with TRBJ2-5, with TRBD2 matching 13 bases. CDR1 is SGHRS, CDR2 YFSETQ, per germline. This CDR3 has 16 amino acids. Germline trimming cut 3 bases from V and 1 base from J; bases unmatched to any gene: 3. The CDR3 reads CASSSGLAGFQETQYF. The CDR3 region has the DNA TGCGCCAGCAGCTCGGGACTAGCGGGGTTCCAAGAGACCCAGTACTTC. The full variable domain, its missing parts supplied by reference TRBV5-1 and TRBJ2-5, is KAGVTQTPRYLIKTRGQQVTLSCSPISGHRSVSWYQQTPGQGLQFLFEYFSETQRNKGNFPGRFSGRQFSNSRSEMNVSTLELGDSALYLCASSSGLAGFQETQYFGPGTRLLVL.

This chain uses TRBV2 with TRBJ2-3; D possibly uses TRBD1 or TRBD2 (5 bases each). Deletions cut 6 bases from V and 6 bases from J, with 16 bases between. Germline-derived CDR1 and CDR2 are SNHLY and FYNNEI. This CDR3 comprises 14 residues. Written as DNA, the CDR3 is TGTGCCAGCAGCCCCCTCGAGGGGATGGATACGCAGTATTTT. Translated, it gives CASSPLEGMDTQYF.

This clone was picked up one time. This chain uses TRBV4-1 with TRBJ1-2, with unresolved D. Germline V gene sequence: CDR1 MGHRA, CDR2 YSYEKL. The CDR3 sequence is 17 residues long. V was shortened by 3 bases and J by 8 bases, with 25 bases between the two germline ends. The CDR3 reads CASSQGSSTVSGWGYTF. The CDR3 DNA reads as TGCGCCAGCAGCCAGGGCAGTTCTACAGTAAGCGGCTGGGGCTACACCTTC.

The chain links TRBV7-2 to TRBJ2-7; the match to TRBD1 covers 8 bases. V gave up 3 bases and J gave up 0 bases; unmatched junction bases: 4. The germline CDR1 and CDR2 sequences are SGHTA and FQGNSA. This CDR3 has 15 amino acids. Here the CDR3 reads CASSLAGGTSYEQYF. Written as DNA, the CDR3 is TGTGCCAGCAGCTTGGCAGGGGGCACCTCCTACGAGCAGTACTTC. Based on the CDR3 plus reference TRBV7-2 and TRBJ2-7, the full variable domain is GAGVSQSPSNKVTEKGKDVELRCDPISGHTALYWYRQSLGQGLEFLIYFQGNSAPDKSGLPSDRFSAERTGGSVSTLTIQRTQQEDSAVYLCASSLAGGTSYEQYFGPGTRLTVT.

The chain carries TRBV19 and TRBJ2-3; D not resolved. V lost 7 bases to trimming and J lost 3 bases, with 17 bases between them. The CDR3 extends over 15 amino acids. Germline assignment: CDR1 LNHDA and CDR2 SQIVND (reference sequence). The CDR3 sequence: CASTPGIVFTDTQYF. The CDR3 DNA is TGTGCCAGTACCCCTGGCATAGTATTTACAGATACGCAGTATTTT.

The chain has TRBV9 and TRBJ2-2, with TRBD2 identical over 8 bases. Germline CDR1 is SGDLS and CDR2 is YYNGEE. The length of the CDR3 is 15 residues. V lost 3 bases, J lost 4 bases, and 5 bases stayed unmatched. The CDR3 sequence is CASSGTSMVTGELFF. The CDR3 coding sequence is TGTGCCAGCAGCGGGACTAGCATGGTCACCGGGGAGCTGTTTTTT.

The genes are TRBV6-1 and TRBJ1-4; 7 bases fit TRBD1. In germline, CDR1 is MNHNS, CDR2 SASEGT. The V segment lost 6 bases and the J segment 5 bases; nucleotides outside the gene matches: 9. This CDR3 spans 15 amino acids. CDR3 in amino acids: CASRGGDSGNEKLFF. The DNA for the CDR3 is TGTGCCAGCAGGGGGGGGGACAGTGGGAATGAAAAACTGTTTTTT.

This clone was picked up a small number of times. The V and J genes are TRBV7-9 and TRBJ2-7, with 7 bases lining up with TRBD1. CDR1 and CDR2 (germline): SEHNR, FQNEAQ (reference sequence). V lost 2 bases to trimming and J lost 1 base; unmatched junction nucleotides: 5. The CDR3 spans 15 residues. CDR3 in amino acids: CASSLWPGGSYEQYF. CDR3 DNA: TGTGCCAGCAGCTTATGGCCAGGGGGATCCTACGAGCAGTACTTC. Using reference TRBV7-9 and TRBJ2-7 for the parts outside the CDR3, the full variable domain is DTGVSQNPRHKITKRGQNVTFRCDPISEHNRLYWYRQTLGQGPEFLTYFQNEAQLEKSRLLSDRFSAERPKGSFSTLEIQRTEQGDSAMYLCASSLWPGGSYEQYFGPGTRLTVT.

At least ten counts were recorded for this clone. Within the sample, other DNA sequences also encode this same CDR3. This chain uses TRBV28 with TRBJ2-5; D is undetermined. V lost 3 bases, J lost 4 bases, and 3 bases lay in between. Germline V CDR1 and CDR2: MDHEN, SYDVKM. The CDR3 runs 11 residues. Here the CDR3 reads CASSFRETQYF. Written as DNA, the CDR3 is TGTGCCAGCAGTTTTCGAGAGACCCAGTACTTC.

This chain links TRBV4-3 with TRBJ2-7; D gene uncertain. This CDR3 has 15 residues. Trimming stripped 1 base from V and 1 base from J, with 11 bases between. CDR1 is LGHNA, CDR2 YSLEER, per germline. This chain's CDR3 is CASSQGVIGSYEQYF. For the CDR3, the DNA is TGCGCCAGCAGCCAAGGAGTAATCGGGTCCTACGAGCAGTACTTC.

This clone was observed at least ten times. The V call is TRBV2, the J call TRBJ2-2; no firm D call. V lost 0 bases to trimming and J lost 4 bases, with 9 bases between them. Germline V CDR1 and CDR2: SNHLY, FYNNEI. The CDR3 length is 15 residues. The DNA for the CDR3 is TGTGCCAGCAGTGAAGCGGGGATGGGCACCGGGGAGCTGTTTTTT. It codes for CASSEAGMGTGELFF.

V and J are TRBV18 and TRBJ2-7, with D possibly matching TRBD2 (5 bases). V gave up 0 bases and J gave up 6 bases, with 12 bases separating them. This CDR3 is 14 amino acids long. Germline values: CDR1 KGHSH, CDR2 LQKENI. CDR3 region: CASSPPRGPGEQYF. In nucleotides, the CDR3 is TGTGCCAGCTCACCACCGAGAGGGCCCGGCGAGCAGTACTTC.

This clone was seen once. The chain combines TRBV30 with TRBJ1-1; a weak D match, TRBD1 (5 bases). The CDR3 has 16 residues. Trimming left V 0 bases short and J 7 bases short, with 21 bases between. Germline CDR1 GTSNPN, CDR2 SVGIG (reference sequence). The CDR3 DNA is TGTGCCTGGAGTGTTCTCACGGGATTTGGGGGAAATGAAGCTTTCTTT. This codes for CAWSVLTGFGGNEAFF. The full variable domain, its missing parts supplied by reference TRBV30 and TRBJ1-1, is SQTIHQWPATLVQPVGSPLSLECTVEGTSNPNLYWYRQAAGRGLQLLFYSVGIGQISSEVPQNLSASRPQDRQFILSSKKLLLSDSGFYLCAWSVLTGFGGNEAFFGQGTRLTVV.

V and J are TRBV7-6 and TRBJ2-5; D perhaps matches TRBD1 (6 bases). Germline V gene data show CDR1 as SGHVS and CDR2 as FNYEAQ. The CDR3 is 13 residues long. V shed 0 bases and J shed 5 bases, with 7 bases lying between them. For the CDR3, the DNA is TGTGCCAGCAGCTTAGCTCAGGGGGAGACCCAGTACTTC. Translated, it gives CASSLAQGETQYF.

The genes are TRBV6-5 and TRBJ1-1; TRBD1 is a possible D gene (6 bases). CDR3 length equals 15 residues. Trimming took off 5 bases at V and 0 bases at J, with 13 bases between the two ends. Germline lookup yields CDR1 MNHEY and CDR2 SVGAGI. CDR3 sequence (DNA): TGTGCCAGCAGTATCTCAGGGGTACTGAACACTGAAGCTTTCTTT. Translating it yields CASSISGVLNTEAFF.

V usage is TRBV6-5 and J usage is TRBJ1-2, with 9 bases aligning to TRBD1. This CDR3 is built from 13 residues. J lost 10 bases, V lost 5 bases, and 8 bases had no gene match. The germline gives CDR1 MNHEY, CDR2 SVGAGI. The CDR3 region has the DNA TGTGCCAGCAGTCCGGACAGGGGCCGCGTCTACACCTTC. Translated: CASSPDRGRVYTF.

This clone was observed many times. This chain connects TRBV6-5 to TRBJ1-1; D may be TRBD1 (6 bases). Trimming left V 4 bases short and J 0 bases short, with 15 bases between. The V gene's germline CDR1 is MNHEY and CDR2 SVGAGI. This CDR3 comprises 16 residues. The CDR3: CASSLPGHGMNTEAFF. The CDR3 DNA reads as TGTGCCAGCAGTTTACCGGGACACGGGATGAACACTGAAGCTTTCTTT.